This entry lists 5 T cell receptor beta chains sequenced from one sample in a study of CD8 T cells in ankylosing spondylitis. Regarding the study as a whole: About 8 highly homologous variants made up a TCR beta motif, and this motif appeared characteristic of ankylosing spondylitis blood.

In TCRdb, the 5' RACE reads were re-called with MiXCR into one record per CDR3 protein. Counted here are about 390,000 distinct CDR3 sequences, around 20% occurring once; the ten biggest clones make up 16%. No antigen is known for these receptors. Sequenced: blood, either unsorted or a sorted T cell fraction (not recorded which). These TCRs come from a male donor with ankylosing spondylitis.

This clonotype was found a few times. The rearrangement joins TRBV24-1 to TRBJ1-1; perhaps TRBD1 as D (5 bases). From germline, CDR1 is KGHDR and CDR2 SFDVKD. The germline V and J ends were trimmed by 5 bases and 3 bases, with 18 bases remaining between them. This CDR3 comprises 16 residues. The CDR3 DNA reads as TGTGCCACCAGTGTGATGGGACCCGGGGGGTACACTGAAGCTTTCTTT. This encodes CATSVMGPGGYTEAFF.

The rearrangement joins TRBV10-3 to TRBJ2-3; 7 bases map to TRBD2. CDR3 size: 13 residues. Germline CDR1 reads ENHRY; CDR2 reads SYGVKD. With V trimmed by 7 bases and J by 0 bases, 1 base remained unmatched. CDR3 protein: CAINSGSTDTQYF. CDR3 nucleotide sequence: TGTGCCATCAATAGCGGGAGCACAGATACGCAGTATTTT.

The CDR3 reads CASSINRRETQYF. As DNA, the CDR3 is TGTGCCAGCAGCATCAACAGGCGAGAGACCCAGTACTTC. The rearrangement uses TRBV7-3 and TRBJ2-5; a possible D gene is TRBD1 (5 bases). Trimming left V 5 bases short and J 4 bases short, with 11 bases between. The V gene's germline CDR1 is SGHTA and CDR2 FQGTGA. The CDR3 runs to 13 residues.

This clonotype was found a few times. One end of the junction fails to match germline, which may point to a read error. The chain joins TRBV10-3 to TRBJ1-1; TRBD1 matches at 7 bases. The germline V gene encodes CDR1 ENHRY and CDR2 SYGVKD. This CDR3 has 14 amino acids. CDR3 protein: CAITETGPNTEAFF. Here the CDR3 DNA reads TGTGCCATCACTGAGACAGGGCCGAACACTGAAGCTTTCTTT.

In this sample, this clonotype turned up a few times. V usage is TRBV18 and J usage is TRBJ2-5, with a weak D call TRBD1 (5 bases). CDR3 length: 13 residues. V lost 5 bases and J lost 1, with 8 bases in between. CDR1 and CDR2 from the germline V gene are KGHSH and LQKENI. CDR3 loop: CASSATVQETQYF. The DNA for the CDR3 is TGTGCCAGCTCAGCGACAGTCCAAGAGACCCAGTACTTC.